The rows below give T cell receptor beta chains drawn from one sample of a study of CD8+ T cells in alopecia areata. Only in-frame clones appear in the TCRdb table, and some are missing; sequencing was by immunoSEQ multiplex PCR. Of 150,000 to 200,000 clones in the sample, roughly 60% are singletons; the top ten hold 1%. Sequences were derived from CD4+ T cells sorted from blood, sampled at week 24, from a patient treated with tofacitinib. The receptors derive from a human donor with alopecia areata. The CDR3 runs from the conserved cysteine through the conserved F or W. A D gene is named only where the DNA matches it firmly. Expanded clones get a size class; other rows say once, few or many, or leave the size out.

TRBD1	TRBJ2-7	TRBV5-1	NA	CASSMDRDEQYF	TGCGCCAGCAGCATGGACAGGGACGAGCAGTACTTC
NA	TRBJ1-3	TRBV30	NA	CAGTPSDSGNTIYF	TGTGCCGGCACCCCCAGTGATTCTGGAAACACCATATATTTT
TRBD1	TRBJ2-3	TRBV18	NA	CASSSGQGTDTQYF	TGTGCCAGCTCATCCGGACAGGGTACAGATACGCAGTATTTT
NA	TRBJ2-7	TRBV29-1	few	CSVEGPLGGEQYF	TGCAGCGTTGAAGGCCCCTTGGGGGGCGAGCAGTACTTC
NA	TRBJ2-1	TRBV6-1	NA	CASSEASSGSDEQFF	TGTGCCAGCAGTGAAGCATCCTCGGGGAGCGATGAGCAGTTCTTC
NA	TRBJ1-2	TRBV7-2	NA	CASSLGGGPNYGYTF	TGTGCCAGCAGCTTAGGGGGGGGTCCTAACTATGGCTACACCTTC
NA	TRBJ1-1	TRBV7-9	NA	CASSSPAAMNTEAFF	TGTGCCAGCAGCTCCCCCGCAGCCATGAACACTGAAGCTTTCTTT
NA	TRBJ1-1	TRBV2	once	CASKGLTGINTEAFF	TGTGCCAGCAAAGGATTGACTGGGATTAACACTGAAGCTTTCTTT
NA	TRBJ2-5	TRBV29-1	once	CSVLGYEETQYF	TGCAGCGTTCTAGGGTATGAAGAGACCCAGTACTTC
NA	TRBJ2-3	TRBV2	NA	CASSVSGVVTQYF	TGTGCCAGCAGTGTATCTGGGGTGGTTACGCAGTATTTT
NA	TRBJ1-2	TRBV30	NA	CAWSAQSRSYGYTF	TGTGCCTGGAGTGCCCAGTCGAGGTCCTATGGCTACACCTTC
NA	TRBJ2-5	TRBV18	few	CASSPKETQYF	TGTGCCAGCTCACCTAAAGAGACCCAGTACTTC
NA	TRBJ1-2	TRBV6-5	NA	CASSYGYRSGGYTF	TGTGCCAGCAGTTACGGATACAGGTCCGGCGGCTACACCTTC
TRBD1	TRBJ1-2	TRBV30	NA	CAWSDRGHYGYTF	TGTGCCTGGAGTGACAGGGGACACTATGGCTACACCTTC
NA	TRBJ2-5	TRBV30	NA	CAWSGLRGITPQETQYF	TGTGCCTGGAGTGGACTCCGCGGAATAACTCCTCAAGAGACCCAGTACTTC
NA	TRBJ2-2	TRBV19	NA	CASSGLGGTGELFF	TGTGCCAGTAGTGGCCTGGGCGGTACCGGGGAGCTGTTTTTT
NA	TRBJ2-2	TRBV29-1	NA	CSVDKTNTGELFF	TGCAGCGTTGACAAAACGAACACCGGGGAGCTGTTTTTT
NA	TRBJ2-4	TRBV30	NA	CAWGVGEVGIQYF	TGTGCCTGGGGCGTGGGTGAGGTCGGCATTCAGTACTTC
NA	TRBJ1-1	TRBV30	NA	CASRFDTEAFF	TGTGCCTCACGGTTTGACACTGAAGCTTTCTTT
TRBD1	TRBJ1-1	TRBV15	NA	CATSRVMGQGSEAFF	TGTGCCACCAGCCGAGTGATGGGACAGGGAAGTGAAGCTTTCTTT
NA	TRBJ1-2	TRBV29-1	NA	CSVGPGTNYGYTF	TGCAGCGTGGGCCCGGGAACTAACTATGGCTACACCTTC
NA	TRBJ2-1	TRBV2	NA	CASSEGEQFF	TGTGCCAGCAGTGAGGGGGAGCAGTTCTTC
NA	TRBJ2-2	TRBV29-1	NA	CSVGRPNTGELFF	TGCAGCGTTGGGAGACCGAACACCGGGGAGCTGTTTTTT
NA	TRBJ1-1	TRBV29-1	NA	CSVNGRLNTEAFF	TGCAGCGTAAACGGACGTTTGAACACTGAAGCTTTCTTT
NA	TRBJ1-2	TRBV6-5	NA	CASSYSGYYGYTF	TGTGCCAGCAGTTACTCGGGTTACTATGGCTACACCTTC
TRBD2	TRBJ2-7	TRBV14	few	CASSLSGGTGEQYF	TGTGCCAGCAGCCTTAGCGGGGGCACGGGGGAGCAGTACTTC
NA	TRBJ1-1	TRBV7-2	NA	CASSQTEAFF	TGTGCCAGCTCCCAAACGGAAGCTTTCTTT